These T cell receptor beta chains were read from a single sample in a study of CD8+ T cells in alopecia areata. The protocol was immunoSEQ multiplex PCR, while the TCRdb copy is restricted to in-frame clones and leaves out a portion. The sample shows around 270,000 clones, roughly 60% of them seen only once. The specimen comprised CD4+ T cells sorted from blood, sampled at week 24, from a patient treated with tofacitinib. Receptors originate from a human donor with alopecia areata. The conserved cysteine and the conserved F or W are not part of the CDR3 here.

length: 13; V: TRBV11-2; J: TRBJ2-5; CDR3: ASSPYDRPWETQY
length: 11; V: TRBV10-3; J: TRBJ2-7; CDR3: AISAKGSHEQY
length: 12; V: TRBV6-5; J: TRBJ1-2; CDR3: ASSTRGGGSPYT
length: 12; V: TRBV5-1; J: TRBJ2-1; CDR3: ASSLEGIYNEQF
length: 17; V: TRBV30; J: TRBJ2-1; CDR3: AWSVWVLAGVRSYNEQF
length: 10; V: TRBV7-9; J: TRBJ1-1; CDR3: ASSSLTGRAF
length: 10; V: TRBV7-2; J: TRBJ2-1; CDR3: ASSLDAYEQF
length: 12; V: TRBV4-3; J: TRBJ2-5; CDR3: ASSPSGGAETQY
length: 13; V: TRBV6-5; J: TRBJ2-7; CDR3: ASSYSPIGGNEQY
length: 12; V: TRBV30; J: TRBJ1-4; CDR3: AWSVGREDEKLF
length: 11; V: TRBV6-5; J: TRBJ1-2; CDR3: ASTQLPSYGYT
length: 12; V: TRBV7-9; J: TRBJ2-1; CDR3: ASSLLSRGWEQF
length: 13; V: TRBV25-1; J: TRBJ2-6; CDR3: ASRETGDGANVLT
length: 9; V: TRBV30; J: TRBJ2-3; CDR3: AWEETDTQY
length: 10; V: TRBV30; J: TRBJ2-3; CDR3: AWSVSIDTQY
length: 14; V: TRBV30; J: TRBJ2-7; CDR3: AWSVGAAAAAYEQY
length: 13; V: TRBV5-1; J: TRBJ2-2; CDR3: ASSPDGPGTGELF
length: 13; V: TRBV7-2; J: TRBJ2-1; CDR3: ASSLGQGSYNEQF
length: 13; V: TRBV5-6; J: TRBJ2-2; CDR3: ASSLSGTYTGELF
length: 12; V: TRBV15; J: TRBJ2-2; CDR3: ATSRDRGTGELF
length: 13; V: TRBV25-1; J: TRBJ2-7; CDR3: ASSESGTGPYEQY
length: 13; V: TRBV27; J: TRBJ2-1; CDR3: ASSFGGTSGNEQF
length: 10; V: TRBV29-1; J: TRBJ1-2; CDR3: SVDRGTYGYT
length: 13; V: TRBV15; J: TRBJ1-1; CDR3: ATSREVAGSTEAF
length: 12; V: TRBV7-9; J: TRBJ2-4; CDR3: ASSWTGQGDIQY
length: 12; V: TRBV27; J: TRBJ1-5; CDR3: ASSPRQGNQPQH
length: 15; V: TRBV5-1; J: TRBJ2-5; CDR3: ASSLRTGTGGGETQY
length: 11; V: TRBV5-5; J: TRBJ1-2; CDR3: ASSLGRTFGYT
length: 6; V: TRBV29-1; J: TRBJ1-1; CDR3: SATEAF
length: 9; V: TRBV11-2; J: TRBJ2-5; CDR3: ASSKQETQY
length: 15; V: TRBV15; J: TRBJ1-2; CDR3: ATSRGAPGQGSGGYT
length: 12; V: TRBV6-1; J: TRBJ2-7; CDR3: ASSVRGPHYEQY
length: 11; V: TRBV4-3; J: TRBJ1-5; CDR3: ASSQDGNQPQH
length: 15; V: TRBV15; J: TRBJ2-6; CDR3: ATARGARGSGANVLT
length: 12; V: TRBV4-3; J: TRBJ1-2; CDR3: ASSQKQGAGGYT
length: 9; V: TRBV20-1; J: TRBJ1-1; CDR3: STQGNTEAF
length: 12; V: TRBV2; J: TRBJ1-6; CDR3: ASRGWGRDSPLH
length: 12; V: TRBV15; J: TRBJ2-1; CDR3: ATNQPGGGNEQF
length: 11; V: TRBV7-6; J: TRBJ2-5; CDR3: ASSPEWDETQY
length: 13; V: TRBV2; J: TRBJ2-1; CDR3: ASRKEVSSYNEQF
length: 9; V: TRBV7-2; J: TRBJ1-1; CDR3: ASSLSGEAF
length: 14; V: TRBV21-1; J: TRBJ2-1; CDR3: ASTAGQDRGQDEQF
length: 10; V: TRBV30; J: TRBJ1-2; CDR3: AWTKSVEGYT
length: 15; V: TRBV4-3; J: TRBJ1-2; CDR3: ASSQELGKRDRNFYT
length: 15; V: TRBV19; J: TRBJ2-6; CDR3: ASSPGTGGSGANVLT
length: 14; V: TRBV30; J: TRBJ2-4; CDR3: AWSVETRALQNIQY